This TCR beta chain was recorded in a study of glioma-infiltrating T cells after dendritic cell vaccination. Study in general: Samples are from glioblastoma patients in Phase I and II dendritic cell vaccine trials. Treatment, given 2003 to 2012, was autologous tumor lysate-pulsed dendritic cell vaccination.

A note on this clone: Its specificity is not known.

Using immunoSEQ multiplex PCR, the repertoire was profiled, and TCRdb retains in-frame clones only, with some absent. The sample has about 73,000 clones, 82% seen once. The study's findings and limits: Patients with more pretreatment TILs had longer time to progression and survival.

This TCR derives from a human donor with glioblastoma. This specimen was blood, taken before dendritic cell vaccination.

In DNA, the CDR3 is TGTGCCAGCTCACCCGCGGGACAGGGGTACGAGCAGTACGTC. This sequence encodes CASSPAGQGYEQYV. The V gene is TRBV18, the J gene TRBJ2-7; 10 nucleotides match TRBD1. The CDR3 covers 14 residues. Per the germline V gene, CDR1 is KGHSH and CDR2 is LQKENI. V lost 3 bases to trimming and J lost 4 bases; unmatched junction nucleotides: 3.